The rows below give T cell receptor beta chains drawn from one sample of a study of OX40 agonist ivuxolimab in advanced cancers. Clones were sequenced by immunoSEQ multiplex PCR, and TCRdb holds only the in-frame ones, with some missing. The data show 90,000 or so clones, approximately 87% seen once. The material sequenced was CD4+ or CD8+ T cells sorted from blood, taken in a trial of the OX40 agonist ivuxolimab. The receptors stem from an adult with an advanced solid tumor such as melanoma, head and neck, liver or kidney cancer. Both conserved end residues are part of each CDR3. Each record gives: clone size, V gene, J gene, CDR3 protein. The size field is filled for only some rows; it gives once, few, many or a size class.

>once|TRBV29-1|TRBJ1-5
CSVEGTGDNQPQHF
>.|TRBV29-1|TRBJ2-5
CSVGPVETQYF
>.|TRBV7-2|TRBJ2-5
CASSLGAYF
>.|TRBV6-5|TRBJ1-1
CASSSTDANTEAFF
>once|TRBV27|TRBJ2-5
CASSPHPRGGWETQYF
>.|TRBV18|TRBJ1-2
CASSRRTGVGYTF
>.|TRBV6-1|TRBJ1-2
CASSQDLTGPRPANYGYTF
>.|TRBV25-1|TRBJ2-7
CASGRGTGYEQYF
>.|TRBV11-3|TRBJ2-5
CASSLQPGQEETQYF
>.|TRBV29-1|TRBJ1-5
CSVEIPGGSNQPQHF
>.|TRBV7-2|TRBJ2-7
CASSAGLAVDEQYF
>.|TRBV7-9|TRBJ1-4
CASSPKGSATNEKLFF
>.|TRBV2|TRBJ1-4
CASRGTGTNEKLFF
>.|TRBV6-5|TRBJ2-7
CASSYGGNYEQYF
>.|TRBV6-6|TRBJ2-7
CASSSSRGDVYEQYF
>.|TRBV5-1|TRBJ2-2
CASSLVLAGPNTGELFF
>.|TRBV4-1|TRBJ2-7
CASSQSMGRSSYEQYF
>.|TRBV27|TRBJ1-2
CASSRLGQGARGYTF
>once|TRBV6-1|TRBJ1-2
CASSLTTGGYGYTF